This passage covers 9 T cell receptor beta chains from one sample sequenced in a study of blood T cell repertoires in COVID-19. Libraries were prepared by immunoSEQ multiplex PCR; TCRdb keeps only in-frame clonotypes and omits some of them. The data hold 95,000 to 120,000 clones, with approximately 84% observed a single time. The sample was peripheral blood. These TCRs come from a man aged 50 or older with acute or convalescent COVID-19.

This clone was seen a single time. V and J are TRBV20-1 and TRBJ2-3; 10 positions agree with TRBD2. In germline, CDR1 is DFQATT, CDR2 SNEGSKA (reference sequence). J gave up 4 bases and V 3 bases, and 10 bases lay outside the gene matches. The CDR3 is made up of 16 amino acids. CDR3 in DNA: TGCAGTGCTAGTAGGGCTAGCGGGGGCCGGGCAGATACGCAGTATTTT. It translates to CSASRASGGRADTQYF.

The genes are TRBV18 and TRBJ2-7, with a tentative D call TRBD1 (6 bases). Germline CDR1 and CDR2: KGHSH and LQKENI. The CDR3 extends over 13 amino acids. The V and J ends lost 5 bases and 3 bases respectively, with 11 bases between them. Here the CDR3 DNA reads TGTGCCAGCTCAATACAGGGATTCTACGAGCAGTACTTC. Encoded protein: CASSIQGFYEQYF.

This chain uses TRBV24-1 with TRBJ2-1; D may be TRBD2 (5 bases). Between the trimmed V and J ends, which lost 1 base and 8 bases, there was a span of 11 bases. The CDR3 is 14 residues long. Germline CDR1 and CDR2: KGHDR and SFDVKD. The CDR3: CATSDLGGWDEQFF. Written as DNA, the CDR3 is TGTGCCACCAGTGATTTAGGCGGGTGGGATGAGCAGTTCTTC.

The chain links TRBV3-1 (or the pseudogene TRBV3-2) to TRBJ1-4, with D uncertain. V shed 5 bases and J shed 0 bases, with 7 bases lying between them. The germline CDR1 and CDR2 sequences are LGHDT and YNNKEL (reference sequence). The CDR3 is 14 amino acids. CDR3 bases: TGTGCCAGCAGCTTAAAGCCAACTAATGAAAAACTGTTTTTT. Its translation is CASSLKPTNEKLFF.

The V gene is TRBV9, the J gene TRBJ2-1; 10 nucleotides agree with TRBD1. The V and J ends lost 5 bases and 3 bases, in that order; junction bases with no gene match: 5. The CDR3 runs 15 residues. Germline V CDR1 and CDR2: SGDLS, YYNGEE. The CDR3 coding sequence is TGTGCCAGCAGGGGGACAGGGGACCTCTACAATGAGCAGTTCTTC. It codes for CASRGTGDLYNEQFF.

This rearrangement joins TRBV6-5 to TRBJ1-4; 7 positions agree with TRBD1. After removal of 6 bases from V and 0 bases from J, the junction contained 4 bases not matched to a gene. Germline CDR1 MNHEY, CDR2 SVGAGI. The CDR3 extends over 15 amino acids. In DNA form, the CDR3 reads TGTGCCAGCAGGGCTGGGACAGCAACTAATGAAAAACTGTTTTTT. As protein: CASRAGTATNEKLFF.

The V gene is TRBV3-1 (or the pseudogene TRBV3-2), the J gene TRBJ1-2; 9 bases map to TRBD1. The ends lost 4 bases at V and 4 bases at J; junction bases unmatched: 4. Germline loops: CDR1 LGHDT, CDR2 YNNKEL (reference sequence). This CDR3 has 14 residues. The CDR3 region has the DNA TGTGCCAGCAGCCCACAGGGGGCGGTCTATGGCTACACCTTC. Amino acid sequence: CASSPQGAVYGYTF.

The chain has TRBV19 and TRBJ1-4, with unresolved D. Trimming removed 9 bases at V and 8 bases at J, with 19 bases between. The CDR3 is made up of 14 amino acids. Germline V CDR1 and CDR2: LNHDA, SQIVND (reference sequence). CDR3 DNA: TGTGCCAGCGGCGCGGGGATTAACGAGGAAAAACTGTTTTTT. Its translation: CASGAGINEEKLFF.

This rearrangement joins TRBV1 to TRBJ2-7; no DNA check was done on the table's D call, TRBD2. TRBV1 is a known pseudogene. The CDR3 length is 13 residues. The CDR3 reads CTSSQVRYKEQYF. CDR3 coding DNA: TGCACCAGCAGCCAAGTCCGGTATAAAGAGCAGTACTTC.